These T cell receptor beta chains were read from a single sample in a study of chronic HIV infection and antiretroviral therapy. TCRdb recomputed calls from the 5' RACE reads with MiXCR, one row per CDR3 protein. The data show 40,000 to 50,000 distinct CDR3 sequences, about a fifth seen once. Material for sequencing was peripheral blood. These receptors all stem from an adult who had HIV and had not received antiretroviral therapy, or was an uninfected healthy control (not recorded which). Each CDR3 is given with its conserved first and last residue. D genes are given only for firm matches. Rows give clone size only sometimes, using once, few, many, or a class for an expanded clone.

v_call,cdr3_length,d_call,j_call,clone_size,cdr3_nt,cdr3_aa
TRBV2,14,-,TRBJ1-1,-,TGTGCCAGCAGTGATGTGGCGGGTTTCACTGAAGCTTTCTTT,CASSDVAGFTEAFF
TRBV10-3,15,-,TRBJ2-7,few,TGTGCCATCAGTGACCTACAGGGTCCATCCTACGAGCAGTACTTC,CAISDLQGPSYEQYF
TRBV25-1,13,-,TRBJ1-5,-,TGTGCCAGCAGCGAGGGGAGGGATCAGCCCCAGCATTTT,CASSEGRDQPQHF
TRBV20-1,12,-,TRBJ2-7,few,TGCAGTGCTAGGGGAGGTGCGGACGAGCAGTACTTC,CSARGGADEQYF
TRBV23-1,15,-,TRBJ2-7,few,TGCGCCAGCAGTCCGAGGACCCCTTCAACGGGGGAGCAGTACTTC,CASSPRTPSTGEQYF
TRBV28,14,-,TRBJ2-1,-,TGTGCCAGCACTCTGGGGGGGGGGCGATATGAGCAGTTCTTC,CASTLGGGRYEQFF
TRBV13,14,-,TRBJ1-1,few,TGTGCCAGCAGCTTAGGTAGGGGGGACACTGAAGCTTTCTTT,CASSLGRGDTEAFF
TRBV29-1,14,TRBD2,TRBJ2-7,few,TGCAGCGTTGATACTAGCGGGAAGCGGAACGAGCAGTACTTC,CSVDTSGKRNEQYF
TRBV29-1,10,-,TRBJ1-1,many,TGCAGCGTTGGGGAGGCTGAAGCTTTCTTT,CSVGEAEAFF
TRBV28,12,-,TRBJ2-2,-,TGTGGCTCTCGATTGGGCACCGGGGAGCTGTTTTTT,CGSRLGTGELFF
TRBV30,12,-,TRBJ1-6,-,TGTGCCTGGAGTACACGGAATTCACCCCTCCACTTT,CAWSTRNSPLHF
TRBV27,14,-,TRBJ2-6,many,TGTGCCAGCAGTTGGATGCCCGGGGCCAACGTCCTGACTTTC,CASSWMPGANVLTF
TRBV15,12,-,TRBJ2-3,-,TGTGCCACCAGCAGGTCGGAGGATACGCAGTATTTT,CATSRSEDTQYF
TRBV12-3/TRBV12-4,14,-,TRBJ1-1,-,TGTGCCAGCAGTTTGGCAGCAATGAACACTGAAGCTTTCTTT,CASSLAAMNTEAFF
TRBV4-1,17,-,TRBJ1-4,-,TGCGCCAGCAGCCAGGGCAGGGGCAAATCTCGGAGTGAAAAACTGTTTTTT,CASSQGRGKSRSEKLFF
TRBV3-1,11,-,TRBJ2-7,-,TGTGCCAGCAGCCAAGAGTACGAGCAGTACTTC,CASSQEYEQYF
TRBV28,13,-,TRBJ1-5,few,TGTGCCAGCAGGCTACCGGTCGGACAGCCCCAGCATTTT,CASRLPVGQPQHF
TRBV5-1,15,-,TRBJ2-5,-,TGCGCCAGCAGGGTTGGACGCGGCCTTCAAGAGACCCAGTACTTC,CASRVGRGLQETQYF
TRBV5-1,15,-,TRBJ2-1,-,TGCGCCAGCAGCTCTGGGAGGTCTAACTACAATGAGCAGTTCTTC,CASSSGRSNYNEQFF
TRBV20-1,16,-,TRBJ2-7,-,TGCAGTGCTAGAGATGGGCGCGGGATCCTTACCTACGAGCAGTACTTC,CSARDGRGILTYEQYF
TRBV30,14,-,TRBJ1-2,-,TGTGCCTGGAGGCCGGGAGCTCAAGGCTATGGCTACACCTTC,CAWRPGAQGYGYTF
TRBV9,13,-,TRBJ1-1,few,TGTGCCAGCGGACACAAGATGAACACTGAAGCTTTCTTT,CASGHKMNTEAFF
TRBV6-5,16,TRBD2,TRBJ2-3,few,TGTGCCAGCAGTTACGGCCTAGCGGGAGTCAGGTATGGGCAGTATTTT,CASSYGLAGVRYGQYF
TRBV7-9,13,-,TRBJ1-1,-,TGTGCCAGCACCCTCCCGGACAGCACTGAAGCTTTCTTT,CASTLPDSTEAFF
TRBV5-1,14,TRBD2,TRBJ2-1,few,TGCGCCAGCAGCTTGGAACTGGGGAGGGATGAGCAGTTCTTC,CASSLELGRDEQFF
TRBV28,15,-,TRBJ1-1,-,TGTGCCAGCAGTGGGGGGGGGGCAGGGAGGACTGAAGCTTTCTTT,CASSGGGAGRTEAFF
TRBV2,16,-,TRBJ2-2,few,TGTGCCAGCAGTGAAGCGCTTCCCAGGGGTAGCGGGGAGCTGTTTTTT,CASSEALPRGSGELFF
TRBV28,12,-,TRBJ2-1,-,TGTGCCAGCAGTTGGGATAGAATCGGGCAGTTCTTC,CASSWDRIGQFF
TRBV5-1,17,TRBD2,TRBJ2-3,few,TGCGCCAGCAGCTTGGCAAGGACTAGCGGGATTACAGATACGCAGTATTTT,CASSLARTSGITDTQYF
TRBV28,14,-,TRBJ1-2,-,TGTGCCAGCAGTTCTGGAGGGGGGAACTATGGCTACACCTTC,CASSSGGGNYGYTF
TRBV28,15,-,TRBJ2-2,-,TGTGCCAGCACCTGGGGGGTTCTACCCACCGGGGAGCTGTTTTTT,CASTWGVLPTGELFF
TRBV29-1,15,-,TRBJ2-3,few,TGCAGCGTTGGCCTAATTAGCGGTCGCACAGATACGCAGTATTTT,CSVGLISGRTDTQYF
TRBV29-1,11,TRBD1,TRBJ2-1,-,TGCAGCTCACAGGGGGCGGGGGAGCAGTTCTTC,CSSQGAGEQFF
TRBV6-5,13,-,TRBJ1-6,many,TGTGCCAGCAGTCGCTCCTATAATTCACCCCTCCACTTT,CASSRSYNSPLHF
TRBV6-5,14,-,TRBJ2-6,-,TGTGCCAGCAGTTACGGAGTTCGGGCCAACGTCCTGACTTTC,CASSYGVRANVLTF
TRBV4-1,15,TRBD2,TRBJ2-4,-,TGCGCCAGCAGCCATCCTAGGGACTACGGGGGCATTCAGTACTTC,CASSHPRDYGGIQYF
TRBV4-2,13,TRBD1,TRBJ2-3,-,TGTGCCAGCGGAAGCACAGGGGATGGTACGCAGTATTTT,CASGSTGDGTQYF
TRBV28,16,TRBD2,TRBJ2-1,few,TGTGCCAGCAGTTTAGGTGGGCTAGCGGGAGGCGCTGAGCAGTTCTTC,CASSLGGLAGGAEQFF
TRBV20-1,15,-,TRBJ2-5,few,TGCAGTGCTAGCAGCAGGGGAGCGACGCAAGAGACCCAGTACTTC,CSASSRGATQETQYF